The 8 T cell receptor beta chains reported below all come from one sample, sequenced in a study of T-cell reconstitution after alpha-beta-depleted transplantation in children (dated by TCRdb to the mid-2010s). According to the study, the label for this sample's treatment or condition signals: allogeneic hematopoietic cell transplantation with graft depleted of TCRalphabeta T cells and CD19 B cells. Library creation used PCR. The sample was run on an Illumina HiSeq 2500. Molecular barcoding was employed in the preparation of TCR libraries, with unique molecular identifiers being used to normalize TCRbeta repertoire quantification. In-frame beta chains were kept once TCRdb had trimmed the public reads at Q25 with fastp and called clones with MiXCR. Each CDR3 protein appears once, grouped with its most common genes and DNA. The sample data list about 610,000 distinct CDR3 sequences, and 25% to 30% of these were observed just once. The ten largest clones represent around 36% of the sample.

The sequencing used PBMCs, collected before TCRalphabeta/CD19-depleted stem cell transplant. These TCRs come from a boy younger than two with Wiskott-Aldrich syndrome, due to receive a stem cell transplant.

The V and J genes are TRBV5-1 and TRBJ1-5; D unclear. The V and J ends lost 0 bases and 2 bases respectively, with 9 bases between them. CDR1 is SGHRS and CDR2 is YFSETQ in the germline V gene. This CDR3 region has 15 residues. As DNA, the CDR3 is TGCGCCAGCAGCTTGGGGTGGGTTCGCAATCAGCCCCAGCATTTT. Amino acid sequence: CASSLGWVRNQPQHF. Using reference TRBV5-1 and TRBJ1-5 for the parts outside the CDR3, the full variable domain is KAGVTQTPRYLIKTRGQQVTLSCSPISGHRSVSWYQQTPGQGLQFLFEYFSETQRNKGNFPGRFSGRQFSNSRSEMNVSTLELGDSALYLCASSLGWVRNQPQHFGDGTRLSIL.

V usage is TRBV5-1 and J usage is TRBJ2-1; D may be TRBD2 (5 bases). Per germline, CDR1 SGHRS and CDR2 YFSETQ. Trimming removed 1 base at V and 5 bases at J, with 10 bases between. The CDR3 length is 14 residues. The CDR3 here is CASSLTSTDNEQFF. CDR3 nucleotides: TGCGCCAGCAGCTTGACTAGTACGGACAATGAGCAGTTCTTC.

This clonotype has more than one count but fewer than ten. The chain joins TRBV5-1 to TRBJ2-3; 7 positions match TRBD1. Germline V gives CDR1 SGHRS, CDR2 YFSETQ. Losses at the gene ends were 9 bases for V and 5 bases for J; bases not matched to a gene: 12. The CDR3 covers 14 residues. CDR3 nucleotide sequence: TGCGCCACCCGATACAGGGGTGAGGGAGATACGCAGTATTTT. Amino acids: CATRYRGEGDTQYF.

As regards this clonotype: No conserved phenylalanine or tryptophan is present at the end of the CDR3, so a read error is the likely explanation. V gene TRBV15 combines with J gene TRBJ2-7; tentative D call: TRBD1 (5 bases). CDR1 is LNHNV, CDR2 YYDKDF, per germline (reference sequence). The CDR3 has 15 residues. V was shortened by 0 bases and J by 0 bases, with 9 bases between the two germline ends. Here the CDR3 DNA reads TGTGCCACCAGCAGAGATGCTGACAGCTCCTACGAGCAGTACCTC. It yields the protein CATSRDADSSYEQYL.

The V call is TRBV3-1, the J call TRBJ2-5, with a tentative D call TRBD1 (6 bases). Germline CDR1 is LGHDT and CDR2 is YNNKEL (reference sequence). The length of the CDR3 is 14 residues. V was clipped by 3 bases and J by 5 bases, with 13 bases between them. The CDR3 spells CASSQTGTKETQYF. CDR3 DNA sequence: TGTGCCAGCAGCCAGACAGGAACCAAGGAGACCCAGTACTTC.

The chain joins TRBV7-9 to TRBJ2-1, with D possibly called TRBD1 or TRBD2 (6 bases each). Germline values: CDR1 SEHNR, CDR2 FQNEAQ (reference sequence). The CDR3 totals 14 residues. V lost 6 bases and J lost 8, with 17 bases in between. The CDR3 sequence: CASRSGAAGYEQFF. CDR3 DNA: TGTGCCAGCAGATCGGGGGCAGCGGGCTATGAGCAGTTCTTC.

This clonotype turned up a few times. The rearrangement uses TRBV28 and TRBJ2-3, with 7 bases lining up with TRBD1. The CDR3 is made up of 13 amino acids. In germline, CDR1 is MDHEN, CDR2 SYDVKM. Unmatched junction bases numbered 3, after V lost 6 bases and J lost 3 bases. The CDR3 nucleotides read TGTGCCAGCAGCGAGACAGGGACAGATACGCAGTATTTT. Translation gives CASSETGTDTQYF. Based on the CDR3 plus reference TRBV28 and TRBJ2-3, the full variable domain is DVKVTQSSRYLVKRTGEKVFLECVQDMDHENMFWYRQDPGLGLRLIYFSYDVKMKEKGDIPEGYSVSREKKERFSLILESASTNQTSMYLCASSETGTDTQYFGPGTRLTVL.

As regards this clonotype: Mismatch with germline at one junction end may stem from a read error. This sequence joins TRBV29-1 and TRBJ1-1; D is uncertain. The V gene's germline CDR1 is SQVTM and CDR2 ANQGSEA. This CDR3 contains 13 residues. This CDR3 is CGVVRASNTEAFF. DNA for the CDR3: TGCGGCGTTGTGAGGGCCTCGAACACTGAAGCTTTCTTT.